The clone carrying this T cell receptor beta chain appeared a few times. There are 18 residues in the CDR3. The V and J ends lost 6 bases and 0 bases, in that order; junction bases with no gene match: 13. The source of the sample is a study of early T cells in non-severe SARS-CoV-2 infection. TCRdb called the 5' RACE reads again in MiXCR, with one record for every CDR3 protein. The sample has around 58,000 distinct CDR3 sequences; approximately 11% are singletons. This TCR came from an adult who was a healthcare worker with PCR-confirmed SARS-CoV-2 infection or an uninfected control (not recorded which). The sequenced material came from whole blood. The chain is built from TRBV12-3 or TRBV12-4 and TRBJ2-1, with TRBD2 matching over 8 bases. The DNA for the CDR3 is TGTGCCAGCAGCTTCAGGCGGGGGGCCGAAAGCTCCTACAATGAGCAGTTCTTC. Translated: CASSFRRGAESSYNEQFF.